The table lists the clone carrying this TCR beta chain with a count of one. Its antigen is as yet unknown. This sample was taken from a study of T cell responses to AZD1222 COVID-19 vaccine. Study background: Second doses that came at about 4 or about 12 weeks were put together.

Only in-frame clones appear in the TCRdb table, and some are missing; sequencing was by immunoSEQ multiplex PCR. The repertoire holds 75,000 to 100,000 clones, with 86% as singletons. Regarding the study as a whole: The number of AZD1222 recipients seropositive at baseline was only 5 to 7. Repertoires were sampled only after the peak T cell response. Clonal diversity was possibly underestimated; the donors were predominantly white British and more often female.

The sequence derives from an adult in good health. Sequencing was performed on peripheral blood, taken on day 0 of AZD1222 vaccination.

DNA for the CDR3: TGTGCCAGCAGCACCTACAGGGAAACGGACACTGAAGCTTTCTTT. Translated: CASSTYRETDTEAFF. The V and J genes are TRBV2 and TRBJ1-1; D perhaps matches TRBD1 (6 bases). The CDR3 has 15 residues. Germline assignment: CDR1 SNHLY and CDR2 FYNNEI. Trimming left V 6 bases short and J 3 bases short, with 17 bases between.